What follows describes a single T cell receptor (beta chain). The antigen remains unidentified. This entry belongs to a study of cytomegalovirus exposure and HLA in healthy donors. Study overall: Findings of an earlier analysis included around 120 million unique TCR beta sequences from some 190 million T cells.

This cohort consisted of healthy bone marrow donors. The PCR was carried out with 60 Vbeta primers and 13 Jbeta primers. Data came from immunoSEQ multiplex PCR; TCRdb stores just in-frame clones and leaves some out. The sample yields roughly 170,000 clones, around 77% seen once. Study-wide points: For presence/absence analyses, sequencing depth was assumed to be roughly uniform across donors.

V lost 8 bases and J lost 0, with 5 bases in between. CDR3 length: 12 amino acids. Germline V CDR1 and CDR2: MDHEN, SYDVKM. The chain combines TRBV28 with TRBJ1-3, with unresolved D. This sequence originates from a woman under 40 in good health and CMV-seronegative. The sample taken for sequencing was PBMCs. CDR3 residues: CASQSSGNTIYF. Here the CDR3 DNA reads TGTGCCAGCCAGTCCTCTGGAAACACCATATATTTT.